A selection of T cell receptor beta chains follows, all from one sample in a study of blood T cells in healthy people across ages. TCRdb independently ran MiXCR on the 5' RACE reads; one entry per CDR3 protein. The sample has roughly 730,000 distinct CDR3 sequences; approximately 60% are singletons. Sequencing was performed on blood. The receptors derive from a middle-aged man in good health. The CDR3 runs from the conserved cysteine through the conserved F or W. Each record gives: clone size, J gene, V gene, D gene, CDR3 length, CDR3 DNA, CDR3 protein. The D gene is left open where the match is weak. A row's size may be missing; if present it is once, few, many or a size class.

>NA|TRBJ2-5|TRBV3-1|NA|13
TGTGCCAGCAGCCAAGCCACACAAGAGACCCAGTACTTC
CASSQATQETQYF
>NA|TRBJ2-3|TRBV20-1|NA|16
TGCAGTGCTAGCCCCCGACTAACGGTTTTGGGTGATACGCAGTATTTT
CSASPRLTVLGDTQYF
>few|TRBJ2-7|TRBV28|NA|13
TGTGCCAGCAGTCCCCGACCCCGGGGGGAGCAGTACTTC
CASSPRPRGEQYF
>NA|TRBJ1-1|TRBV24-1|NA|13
TGTGCCACCAGTGATTTCTACCGGGGTGAAGCTTTCTTT
CATSDFYRGEAFF
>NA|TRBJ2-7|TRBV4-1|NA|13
TGCGCCAGCAGCCAAGTAGCCAGCGTAGAGCAGTACTTC
CASSQVASVEQYF
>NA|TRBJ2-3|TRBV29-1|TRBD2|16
TGCAGCGTTCGGTCGGGACTAGCGGGGTTCACAGATACGCAGTATTTT
CSVRSGLAGFTDTQYF
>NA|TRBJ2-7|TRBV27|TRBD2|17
TGTGCCAGCAGTATACTATCGACAGCGGGAGCATCCTACGAGCAGTACTTC
CASSILSTAGASYEQYF
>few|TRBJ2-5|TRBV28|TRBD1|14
TGTGCCAGCAGTCATCGGACAGGATGGGAGACCCAGTACTTC
CASSHRTGWETQYF
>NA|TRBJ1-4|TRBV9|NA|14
TGTGCCAGCAGCGTAGCAGGCGTTAATGAAAAACTGTTTTTT
CASSVAGVNEKLFF
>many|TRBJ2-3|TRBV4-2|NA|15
TGTGCCAGCAGCCAGGAATACGGTAGCACAGATACGCAGTATTTT
CASSQEYGSTDTQYF
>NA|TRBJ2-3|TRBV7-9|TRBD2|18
TGTGCCAGCAGCTCCACACCGCGACTAGCGGGTGGGGCAGATACGCAGTATTTT
CASSSTPRLAGGADTQYF
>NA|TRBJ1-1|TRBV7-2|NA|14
TGTGCCAGCAGCTCAGGTACCCAGGACCCTAGTGCTTTCTTT
CASSSGTQDPSAFF
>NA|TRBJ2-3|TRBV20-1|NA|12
TGCAGTGCTGGGGCACTAGCCCAGGAGCAGTATTTT
CSAGALAQEQYF
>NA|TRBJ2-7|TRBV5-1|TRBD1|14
TGCGCCAGCAATCTGGGGACAGGAACCTACGAGCAGTACTTC
CASNLGTGTYEQYF
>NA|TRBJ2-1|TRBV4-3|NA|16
TGCGCCAGCAGCCAAGAGACGGGAGTGGTTAGGAATGAGCAGTTCTTC
CASSQETGVVRNEQFF
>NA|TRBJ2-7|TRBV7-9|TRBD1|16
TGTGCCAGCAGCTTTGAAGGACAGGGAAACTCCTACGAGCAGTACTTC
CASSFEGQGNSYEQYF
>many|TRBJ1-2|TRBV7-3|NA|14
TGTGCCAGCAGCGTGGGTTATGGGGGAGCTGGCTACACCTTC
CASSVGYGGAGYTF
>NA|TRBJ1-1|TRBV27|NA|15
TGTGCCAGCAGTTCCAGGGCGGTATGGGCCACTGAGGCTTTCTTT
CASSSRAVWATEAFF
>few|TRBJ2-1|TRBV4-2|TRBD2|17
TGTGCCAGCAGCCAAGTGGGACTAGCGGGAGGGTGGAATGAGCAGTTCTTC
CASSQVGLAGGWNEQFF
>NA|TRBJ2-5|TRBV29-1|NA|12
TGCAGCGTTTGGGGAGGTGAAGAGACCCAGTACTTC
CSVWGGEETQYF
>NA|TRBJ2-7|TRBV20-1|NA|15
TGCAGTGCTAGAGATTTAAGGGACGGCGACTACGAGCAGTACTTC
CSARDLRDGDYEQYF
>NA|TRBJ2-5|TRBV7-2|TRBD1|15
TGTGCCAGCAGCTTAGAGGGCAGGGGGTCAGAGACCCAGTACTTC
CASSLEGRGSETQYF
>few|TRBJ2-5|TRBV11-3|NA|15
TGTGCCAGCAAAGCAGGGGGAGGGAAGCAAGAGACCCAGTACTTC
CASKAGGGKQETQYF
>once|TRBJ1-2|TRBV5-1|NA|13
TGCGCCAGCAGCTTACAGGGAGGCCATGGCTACACCTTC
CASSLQGGHGYTF
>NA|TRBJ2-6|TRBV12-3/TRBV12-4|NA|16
TGTGCCAGCAGTTTCGGGTTCGGATCTGGGGCCAACGTCCTGACTTTC
CASSFGFGSGANVLTF
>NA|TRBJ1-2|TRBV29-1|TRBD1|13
TGCAGCGTTGAATGGGACAGGGCCTATGGCTACACCTTC
CSVEWDRAYGYTF
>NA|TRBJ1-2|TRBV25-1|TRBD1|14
TGTGCCAGCAGGACCGGGACAGGGATCTATGGCTACACCTTC
CASRTGTGIYGYTF
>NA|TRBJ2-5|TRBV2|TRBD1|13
TGTGCCAGCAGGGGACAGGGGTTGGAGACCCAGTACTTC
CASRGQGLETQYF
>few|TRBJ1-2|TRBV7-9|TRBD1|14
TGTGCCAGCAGCCCGGCCGGACAGGTCTATGGCTACACCTTC
CASSPAGQVYGYTF
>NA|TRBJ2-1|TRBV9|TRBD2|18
TGTGCCAGCAGCGACCCCGGGCCTAGCGGGAGGGCGGTCAATGAGCAGTTCTTC
CASSDPGPSGRAVNEQFF
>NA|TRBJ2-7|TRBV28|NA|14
TGTGCCAGCAACCGAGAACAGGGATCGTACGAGCAGTACTTC
CASNREQGSYEQYF
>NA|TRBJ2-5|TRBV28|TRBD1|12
TGTGCCAGCACACAGGGGTCCGGGGAGCAGTACTTC
CASTQGSGEQYF
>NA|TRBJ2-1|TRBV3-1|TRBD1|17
TGTGCCAGCAGCCGAGGGCCGGACAGGGGGCGAGTCGGTGAGCAGTTCTTC
CASSRGPDRGRVGEQFF
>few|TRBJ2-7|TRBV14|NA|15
TGTGCCAGCAGCCGAGCGGGCAGGGGCTCCTACGAGCAGTACTTC
CASSRAGRGSYEQYF